The clone carrying this T cell receptor (beta chain) was detected once. Its antigen is unidentified. The data belong to a study of cytomegalovirus exposure and HLA in healthy donors. PCR primers comprised 60 Vbeta and 13 Jbeta primers. Profiling relied on immunoSEQ multiplex PCR, and the TCRdb table lists in-frame clones only, not all of them. The sample holds some 76,000 clones, about 76% seen once. CDR3 length: 15 residues. Losses at the gene ends were 3 bases for V and 2 bases for J; bases not matched to a gene: 2. Germline-derived CDR1 and CDR2 are SGHRS and YFSETQ. Study conclusions and caveats: A missense DCLRE1C variant was associated with V- and J-gene trimming of TCR beta chains in a later analysis, and an independent cohort replicated the association. When a later analysis was performed, an Asian-associated ancestry cluster reportedly had fewer N-insertions than the roughly 630-donor mean. In an earlier analysis, most TCR beta V segments were productive about 87% or about 30% of the time. The authors reported that TCR beta sequences could predict HLA-A and HLA-B alleles. These predictions were accurate for most subjects in the first cohort.

The sequence derives from a male donor in good health and CMV-seropositive. Sequences were obtained from PBMCs. The chain uses TRBV5-1 and TRBJ2-7, with TRBD2 identical over 13 bases. Written as DNA, the CDR3 is TGCGCCAGCAGCTGGGGGACTAGCGGGGCCTACGAGCAGTACTTC. It translates to CASSWGTSGAYEQYF.